Listed here are 18 T cell receptor beta chains from one sample, sequenced in a study of read filtering for tumor transcriptome and immune sequencing. Molecular barcoded adaptors covering alpha/delta and beta/gamma chains were used on 400 to 450 ng RNA. MiXCR, applied by TCRdb to the reads, yields one record per CDR3 protein. The profile covers 75,000 to 95,000 distinct CDR3 sequences, with around an eighth appearing a single time and about 16% taken by the ten largest. The sequenced sample consisted of a population of CD138-negative cells sorted from bone marrow. The receptor set was obtained from a donor at least 40 years old with multiple myeloma.

This clonotype was detected ten times or more. This rearrangement joins TRBV11-2 to TRBJ2-5; D gene ambiguous. Germline V lookup: CDR1 SGHAT, CDR2 FQNNGV. CDR3 length: 10 amino acids. Trimming removed 4 bases from V and 4 bases from J, with 1 base in between. In DNA form, the CDR3 reads TGTGCCAGCAGCTCAGAGACCCAGTACTTC. Its translation: CASSSETQYF.

As concerns this clonotype: One base away lies a much larger clone, so this may be a sequencing read error. This chain connects TRBV7-8 to TRBJ1-1, with D possibly matching TRBD1 (6 bases). This CDR3 spans 15 amino acids. Looked up from germline, CDR1 is SGHVS and CDR2 is FQNEAQ. The CDR3 nucleotides read TGTACCAGCAGCCGCCAAAGGGGAGGACAGACTGAAGCTTTCTTT. It yields the protein CTSSRQRGGQTEAFF.

This clonotype was seen repeatedly, ten times or more. The genes are TRBV29-1 and TRBJ2-1, with D perhaps matching TRBD1 or TRBD2 (5 bases each). From germline, CDR1 is SQVTM and CDR2 ANQGSEA. This CDR3 is built from 10 residues. V lost 4 bases to trimming and J lost 13 bases, with 11 bases between them. CDR3 sequence reads: CSVGEGSQFF. The DNA for the CDR3 is TGCAGCGTTGGAGAGGGGAGCCAGTTCTTC.

This clonotype has ten or more counts. The chain links TRBV27 to TRBJ1-6, with D possibly TRBD1 on 5 matching bases. Germline assignment: CDR1 MNHEY and CDR2 SMNVEV (reference sequence). The CDR3 totals 13 residues. V was clipped by 2 bases and J by 6 bases, with 5 bases between them. CDR3 sequence (DNA): TGTGCCAGCAGTTTAAGGGGTAATTCACCCCTCCACTTT. Its translation: CASSLRGNSPLHF.

This clonotype was observed at least ten times. J is TRBJ2-7 and V is TRBV29-1; D is perhaps TRBD2 (7 bases). CDR3 length: 17 residues. Trimming shortened V by 4 bases and J by 0 bases, and 22 bases separated the two germline ends. CDR1 and CDR2 from the germline V gene are SQVTM and ANQGSEA. The CDR3 DNA follows: TGCAGCGTTGCAAGGGAGGGGGACTGGATCTACTCCTACGAGCAGTACTTC. Translation gives CSVAREGDWIYSYEQYF.

The gene calls are TRBV5-1 and TRBJ2-6; no definite D call. Germline CDR1 is SGHRS and CDR2 is YFSETQ. Trimming left V 7 bases short and J 0 bases short, with 11 bases between. The CDR3 sequence is 15 residues long. This chain's CDR3 is CASRSSPSGANVLTF. Written as DNA, the CDR3 is TGCGCCAGCCGCTCGAGTCCCTCTGGGGCCAACGTCCTGACTTTC.

This clonotype was seen a few times. A much larger clone sits a single nucleotide away, making a read error possible. V and J are TRBV20-1 and TRBJ1-1; 9 bases align to TRBD1. The CDR3 loop spans 15 amino acids. Germline V gives CDR1 DFQATT, CDR2 SNEGSKA (reference sequence). The DNA for the CDR3 is TGCAGTGCTAGACGGTTGGGACAGGGCGGGACTGGAGCTTTCTTT. It yields the protein CSARRLGQGGTGAFF.

This clonotype was seen many times. This chain joins TRBV11-2 and TRBJ2-3, with D maybe TRBD2 (6 bases). The CDR3 has 13 residues. Germline CDR1 is SGHAT and CDR2 is FQNNGV. The germline V and J ends were trimmed by 0 bases and 5 bases, with 6 bases remaining between them. The chain's CDR3 is CASSLEGGDTQYF. In DNA, the CDR3 is TGTGCCAGCAGCTTAGAGGGGGGAGATACGCAGTATTTT. The full variable domain, with the rest looked up from reference TRBV11-2 and TRBJ2-3, is EAGVAQSPRYKIIEKRQSVAFWCNPISGHATLYWYQQILGQGPKLLIQFQNNGVVDDSQLPKDRFSAERLKGVDSTLKIQPAKLEDSAVYLCASSLEGGDTQYFGPGTRLTVL.

V usage is TRBV5-5 and J usage is TRBJ1-2, with a possible D match to TRBD1 (6 bases). CDR1 is SGHKS and CDR2 is YYEKEE in the germline V gene (reference sequence). The CDR3 is 13 residues long. V was trimmed by 0 bases and J by 8 bases, leaving 11 bases between them. The CDR3 reads CASSLGQVYGYTF. CDR3 nucleotide sequence: TGTGCCAGCAGCTTGGGACAGGTATACGGCTACACCTTC.

Ten or more counts support this clonotype. V is TRBV15 and J is TRBJ2-1; D gene uncertain. Trimming cost V 5 bases and J 9 bases, with 14 bases left between them. The length of the CDR3 is 13 residues. Per the germline V gene, CDR1 is LNHNV and CDR2 is YYDKDF (reference sequence). CDR3 nucleotides: TGTGCCACCAGCGGCCTTTTATTGGGTGAGCAGTTCTTC. Protein sequence: CATSGLLLGEQFF.

This clonotype was recorded at least ten times. The V call is TRBV6-2 or TRBV6-3, the J call TRBJ2-7; D might be TRBD2 (6 bases). Trimming removed 2 bases at V and 2 bases at J, with 10 bases between. This CDR3 region has 14 residues. Germline V gene lookup returns CDR1 MNHEY and CDR2 SVGEGT. The CDR3: CASSYIRGTYEQYF. For the CDR3, the DNA is TGTGCCAGCAGTTACATTCGGGGGACCTACGAGCAGTACTTC.

The sample holds many counts of this clonotype. This chain joins TRBV20-1 and TRBJ2-2; 10 nucleotides line up with TRBD2. V dropped 2 bases and J dropped 0; count of bases not matched to a gene: 3. Germline values: CDR1 DFQATT, CDR2 SNEGSKA (reference sequence). CDR3 length: 16 amino acids. The CDR3 DNA reads TGCAGTGCTAGACCTCTAGCGGGAGCGAACACCGGGGAGCTGTTTTTT. It is translated as CSARPLAGANTGELFF.

Concerning this clonotype: At one boundary the junction diverges from the germline segment, which might be a read error. The rearrangement uses TRBV6-6 and TRBJ1-1, with a weak D call TRBD1 (6 bases). The CDR3 is 14 amino acids. Germline CDR1 is MNHNY and CDR2 is SVGAGI (reference sequence). The CDR3 reads CASMVGGAKTVAFF. In nucleotides, the CDR3 is TGTGCCAGCATGGTGGGGGGGGCGAAAACTGTAGCTTTCTTT.

A few counts support this clonotype. This sequence may be a read error, since a much larger clone differs from it by one base. The rearrangement uses TRBV7-9 and TRBJ2-1, with 9 bases aligning to TRBD2. Germline loops: CDR1 SEHNR, CDR2 FQNEAQ (reference sequence). The CDR3 sequence is 14 residues long. V gave up 3 bases and J gave up 11 bases; unmatched junction bases: 8. The CDR3 DNA sequence: TGTGCCAGCAGCTTCCTAGCGGGGACTAAACAGCAGTTCTTC. Encoded protein: CASSFLAGTKQQFF.

This clonotype has at least ten counts. CDR3 DNA sequence: TGTGCCAGCAGCGTAGCCGGGACGGGCAATCAGCCCCAGCATTTT. It specifies CASSVAGTGNQPQHF. This rearrangement joins TRBV9 to TRBJ1-5, with D perhaps TRBD1 (5 bases). The germline V and J ends were trimmed by 0 bases and 2 bases, with 9 bases remaining between them. The CDR3 extends over 15 amino acids. Germline CDR1 SGDLS, CDR2 YYNGEE.

This clonotype appeared many times. The chain uses TRBV12-3 or TRBV12-4 and TRBJ2-2; D is perhaps TRBD2 (6 bases). Trimming shortened V by 8 bases and J by 4 bases, and 14 bases separated the two germline ends. CDR3 length: 14 residues. The CDR3 sequence: CASVPGLRTGELFF. CDR3 coding DNA: TGTGCCAGCGTTCCGGGACTCCGCACCGGGGAGCTGTTTTTT.

This clonotype has at least ten counts. This chain joins TRBV20-1 and TRBJ1-4, with 9 bases aligning to TRBD1. Germline CDR1 is DFQATT and CDR2 is SNEGSKA (reference sequence). The CDR3 runs 15 residues. The V gene end was trimmed by 3 bases and the J gene end by 3 bases; junction bases not matched to a gene: 5. The DNA for the CDR3 is TGCAGTGCTAGCCTCCGACAGGGGGCTAATGAAAAACTGTTTTTT. Encoded protein: CSASLRQGANEKLFF.

This clonotype was picked up many times. CDR3 DNA sequence: TGCGCCAGCAGCATGGGACAGCCCTACGAGCAGTACTTC. Translated: CASSMGQPYEQYF. The chain couples TRBV5-1 to TRBJ2-7; 7 bases line up with TRBD1. The length of the CDR3 is 13 residues. J was trimmed by 2 bases and V by 4 bases; bases with no gene match: 3. In germline, CDR1 is SGHRS, CDR2 YFSETQ.